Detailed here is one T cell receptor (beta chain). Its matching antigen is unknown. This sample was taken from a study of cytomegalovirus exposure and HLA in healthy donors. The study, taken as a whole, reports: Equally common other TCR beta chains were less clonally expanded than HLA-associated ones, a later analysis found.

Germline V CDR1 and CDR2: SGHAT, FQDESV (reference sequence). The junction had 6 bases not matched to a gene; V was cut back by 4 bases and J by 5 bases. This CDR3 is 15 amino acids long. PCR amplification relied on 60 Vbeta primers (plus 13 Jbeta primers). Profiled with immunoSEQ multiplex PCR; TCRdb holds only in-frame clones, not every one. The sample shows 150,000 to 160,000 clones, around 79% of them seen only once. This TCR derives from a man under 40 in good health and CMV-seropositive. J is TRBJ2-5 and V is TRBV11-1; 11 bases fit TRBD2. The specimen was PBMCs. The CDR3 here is CASSSSTSGDETQYF. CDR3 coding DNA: TGTGCCAGCAGCTCCTCGACTAGCGGGGATGAGACCCAGTACTTC.